Listed below are T cell receptor beta chains from one sample, sequenced in a study of blood T cells in healthy people across ages. TCRdb redid the calling of the 5' RACE reads with MiXCR, one entry per CDR3 protein. Among 1,300,000 or so distinct CDR3 sequences, around 59% were seen once, and the ten largest hold about 6.3%. The sample taken for sequencing was blood. The receptors shown here come from a man aged 18 to 29 in good health. CDR3s include the opening cysteine and the closing phenylalanine or tryptophan. A D gene is named only where the DNA matches it firmly. A row's size may be missing; if present it is once, few, many or a size class.

abundance: .
v_gene: TRBV24-1
j_gene: TRBJ2-2
d_gene: .
CDR3aa: CATSDWGDTGELFF
CDR3nt: TGTGCCACCAGTGATTGGGGGGACACCGGGGAGCTGTTTTTT

abundance: .
v_gene: TRBV7-8
j_gene: TRBJ2-7
d_gene: TRBD2
CDR3aa: CASKRLAGVMPYEQYF
CDR3nt: TGTGCCAGCAAGAGACTAGCGGGAGTAATGCCCTACGAGCAGTACTTC

abundance: few
v_gene: TRBV29-1
j_gene: TRBJ2-1
d_gene: .
CDR3aa: CSVDGPWNVVNEQFF
CDR3nt: TGCAGCGTTGACGGGCCCTGGAATGTGGTGAATGAGCAGTTCTTC

abundance: .
v_gene: TRBV4-1
j_gene: TRBJ2-1
d_gene: .
CDR3aa: CASSQQDRPQFF
CDR3nt: TGCGCCAGTAGCCAACAGGACCGTCCGCAGTTCTTC

abundance: .
v_gene: TRBV6-2/TRBV6-3
j_gene: TRBJ2-6
d_gene: .
CDR3aa: CASVQSGANVLTF
CDR3nt: TGTGCCAGCGTTCAGTCTGGGGCCAACGTCCTGACTTTC

abundance: .
v_gene: TRBV7-2
j_gene: TRBJ2-1
d_gene: .
CDR3aa: CASSQNGGPGEQFF
CDR3nt: TGTGCCAGCAGTCAGAACGGGGGGCCAGGTGAGCAGTTCTTC

abundance: .
v_gene: TRBV12-3/TRBV12-4
j_gene: TRBJ1-1
d_gene: TRBD1
CDR3aa: CASLPQGEGIEAFF
CDR3nt: TGTGCCAGTTTACCTCAGGGGGAGGGGATTGAAGCTTTCTTT

abundance: few
v_gene: TRBV4-3
j_gene: TRBJ1-5
d_gene: .
CDR3aa: CASSQTRGQPQHF
CDR3nt: TGCGCCAGCAGCCAGACTAGGGGTCAGCCCCAGCATTTT

abundance: .
v_gene: TRBV27
j_gene: TRBJ2-3
d_gene: TRBD1
CDR3aa: CASSHRQGAYPDTQYF
CDR3nt: TGTGCCAGCAGTCACCGACAGGGGGCCTATCCCGATACGCAGTATTTT

abundance: .
v_gene: TRBV9
j_gene: TRBJ1-6
d_gene: .
CDR3aa: CASNQGLNSPLHF
CDR3nt: TGTGCCAGCAACCAGGGGTTAAATTCACCCCTCCACTTT

abundance: few
v_gene: TRBV27
j_gene: TRBJ2-7
d_gene: .
CDR3aa: CASSFQQKTVYEQYF
CDR3nt: TGTGCCAGCAGTTTCCAGCAGAAGACAGTTTACGAGCAGTACTTC

abundance: .
v_gene: TRBV5-6
j_gene: TRBJ2-7
d_gene: TRBD1
CDR3aa: CASTYRTGTERQYF
CDR3nt: TGTGCCAGCACCTACAGGACAGGGACGGAGCGGCAGTACTTC

abundance: .
v_gene: TRBV5-4
j_gene: TRBJ1-1
d_gene: .
CDR3aa: CASSLNGAGNTEAFF
CDR3nt: TGTGCCAGCAGCTTGAACGGGGCAGGGAACACTGAAGCTTTCTTT

abundance: .
v_gene: TRBV27
j_gene: TRBJ2-7
d_gene: .
CDR3aa: CASSFRRGYEQYF
CDR3nt: TGTGCCAGCAGTTTCCGCAGGGGATACGAGCAGTACTTC

abundance: many
v_gene: TRBV20-1
j_gene: TRBJ2-1
d_gene: TRBD2
CDR3aa: CSARGAGELNEQFF
CDR3nt: TGCAGTGCTAGAGGAGCGGGAGAGTTGAATGAGCAGTTCTTC

abundance: .
v_gene: TRBV20-1
j_gene: TRBJ2-4
d_gene: TRBD2
CDR3aa: CSASRQGGGAKNIQYF
CDR3nt: TGCAGTGCTAGTCGCCAGGGCGGGGGTGCCAAAAACATTCAGTACTTC

abundance: .
v_gene: TRBV4-2
j_gene: TRBJ1-2
d_gene: .
CDR3aa: CASSQERLRGSNYGYTF
CDR3nt: TGTGCCAGCAGCCAAGAGCGGTTGAGAGGGAGCAACTATGGCTACACCTTC

abundance: .
v_gene: TRBV20-1
j_gene: TRBJ1-2
d_gene: TRBD1
CDR3aa: CSAGHLTGSDYGYTF
CDR3nt: TGCAGTGCTGGCCACCTGACAGGGTCGGACTATGGCTACACCTTC

abundance: many
v_gene: TRBV12-3/TRBV12-4
j_gene: TRBJ1-2
d_gene: .
CDR3aa: CASSLESYGYTF
CDR3nt: TGTGCCAGCAGTTTGGAGTCCTATGGCTACACCTTC

abundance: once
v_gene: TRBV12-3/TRBV12-4
j_gene: TRBJ2-5
d_gene: .
CDR3aa: CASSLARAPSHPETQYF
CDR3nt: TGTGCCAGCAGTTTAGCTCGCGCCCCGAGCCACCCAGAGACCCAGTACTTC

abundance: .
v_gene: TRBV28
j_gene: TRBJ1-2
d_gene: TRBD1
CDR3aa: CASSFGTGGVIYGYTF
CDR3nt: TGTGCCAGCAGTTTCGGGACAGGGGGCGTAATATATGGCTACACCTTC

abundance: once
v_gene: TRBV18
j_gene: TRBJ2-4
d_gene: .
CDR3aa: CASSPQGNKNIQYF
CDR3nt: TGTGCCAGCTCACCCCAGGGGAACAAAAACATTCAGTACTTC

abundance: .
v_gene: TRBV20-1
j_gene: TRBJ2-7
d_gene: .
CDR3aa: CSARDWSPGSYEQYF
CDR3nt: TGCAGTGCTAGAGATTGGTCACCCGGCTCCTACGAGCAGTACTTC

abundance: few
v_gene: TRBV6-1
j_gene: TRBJ2-7
d_gene: .
CDR3aa: CASGRGPSYEQYF
CDR3nt: TGTGCCAGCGGTCGGGGGCCCTCCTACGAGCAGTACTTC

abundance: .
v_gene: TRBV10-3
j_gene: TRBJ2-7
d_gene: .
CDR3aa: CAISDPGQATYEQYF
CDR3nt: TGTGCCATCAGTGATCCCGGCCAAGCAACCTACGAGCAGTACTTC

abundance: .
v_gene: TRBV25-1
j_gene: TRBJ2-1
d_gene: TRBD2
CDR3aa: CASSGFGGAYNEQFF
CDR3nt: TGTGCCAGCAGTGGGTTCGGGGGGGCCTACAATGAGCAGTTCTTC

abundance: .
v_gene: TRBV30
j_gene: TRBJ2-2
d_gene: .
CDR3aa: CAWSVLGSGELFF
CDR3nt: TGTGCCTGGAGTGTACTGGGCAGCGGGGAGCTGTTTTTT

abundance: .
v_gene: TRBV25-1
j_gene: TRBJ2-1
d_gene: TRBD2
CDR3aa: CASSETTGLAGINEQFF
CDR3nt: TGTGCCAGCAGTGAGACGACCGGACTAGCGGGAATTAATGAGCAGTTCTTC

abundance: few
v_gene: TRBV6-5
j_gene: TRBJ1-1
d_gene: TRBD1
CDR3aa: CASSKQGENTEAFF
CDR3nt: TGTGCCAGCAGTAAACAGGGGGAGAACACTGAAGCTTTCTTT

abundance: .
v_gene: TRBV7-2
j_gene: TRBJ2-3
d_gene: TRBD2
CDR3aa: CASSTDLAGMGTDTQYF
CDR3nt: TGTGCCAGTAGCACCGACTTAGCGGGCATGGGCACAGATACGCAGTATTTT

abundance: few
v_gene: TRBV25-1
j_gene: TRBJ1-2
d_gene: .
CDR3aa: CASSAQGDYGYTF
CDR3nt: TGTGCCAGCAGTGCCCAGGGAGATTATGGCTACACCTTC

abundance: .
v_gene: TRBV28
j_gene: TRBJ1-1
d_gene: .
CDR3aa: CASRSLRGGTEAFF
CDR3nt: TGTGCCAGCAGATCCCTCAGGGGAGGGACTGAAGCTTTCTTT

abundance: .
v_gene: TRBV28
j_gene: TRBJ1-5
d_gene: .
CDR3aa: CASSFHGSLNQPQHF
CDR3nt: TGTGCCAGCAGTTTTCACGGGAGCCTCAATCAGCCCCAGCATTTT

abundance: .
v_gene: TRBV4-1
j_gene: TRBJ2-1
d_gene: TRBD2
CDR3aa: CASSHTSGGEGYNEQFF
CDR3nt: TGCGCCAGCAGCCACACTAGCGGGGGGGAGGGTTATAATGAGCAGTTCTTC

abundance: .
v_gene: TRBV4-1
j_gene: TRBJ2-3
d_gene: .
CDR3aa: CASSRSGTTDTQYF
CDR3nt: TGCGCCAGCAGCCGCTCCGGGACTACAGATACGCAGTATTTT

abundance: few
v_gene: TRBV27
j_gene: TRBJ2-7
d_gene: TRBD2
CDR3aa: CASRVTSGRVWEQYF
CDR3nt: TGTGCCAGCAGAGTGACTAGCGGGAGGGTCTGGGAGCAGTACTTC

abundance: .
v_gene: TRBV24-1
j_gene: TRBJ2-2
d_gene: .
CDR3aa: CATSDPDSSRAYNTGELFF
CDR3nt: TGTGCCACCAGTGACCCGGACTCTTCAAGGGCCTACAACACCGGGGAGCTGTTTTTT

abundance: .
v_gene: TRBV6-2/TRBV6-3
j_gene: TRBJ1-2
d_gene: .
CDR3aa: CASRIPGNYGYTF
CDR3nt: TGTGCCAGCAGGATACCGGGAAACTATGGCTACACCTTC

abundance: .
v_gene: TRBV10-3
j_gene: TRBJ2-7
d_gene: .
CDR3aa: CAISEGRAHEQYF
CDR3nt: TGTGCCATCAGTGAGGGCAGGGCCCACGAGCAGTACTTC

abundance: .
v_gene: TRBV5-4
j_gene: TRBJ2-1
d_gene: .
CDR3aa: CASSDRTRTFNEQFF
CDR3nt: TGTGCCAGCAGCGACAGGACTAGGACCTTCAATGAGCAGTTCTTC

abundance: once
v_gene: TRBV7-2
j_gene: TRBJ2-3
d_gene: .
CDR3aa: CAGNPMNTDTQYF
CDR3nt: TGTGCCGGCAACCCGATGAACACAGATACGCAGTATTTT

abundance: .
v_gene: TRBV6-5
j_gene: TRBJ2-1
d_gene: .
CDR3aa: CASSYSAQTGEQFF
CDR3nt: TGTGCCAGCAGTTACTCCGCACAGACGGGTGAGCAGTTCTTC

abundance: .
v_gene: TRBV4-1
j_gene: TRBJ2-5
d_gene: .
CDR3aa: CASSQVVGEGTQYF
CDR3nt: TGCGCCAGCAGCCAAGTCGTCGGGGAAGGGACCCAGTACTTC

abundance: .
v_gene: TRBV6-2/TRBV6-3
j_gene: TRBJ2-3
d_gene: .
CDR3aa: CASSYPPGGGDTQYF
CDR3nt: TGTGCCAGCAGTTACCCCCCAGGGGGAGGCGATACGCAGTATTTT

abundance: once
v_gene: TRBV28
j_gene: TRBJ1-2
d_gene: .
CDR3aa: CAVGWKGYTF
CDR3nt: TGTGCCGTCGGGTGGAAAGGCTACACCTTC

abundance: .
v_gene: TRBV4-2
j_gene: TRBJ1-2
d_gene: .
CDR3aa: CASSQVGRQDRYGYTF
CDR3nt: TGTGCCAGCAGCCAAGTCGGAAGACAAGATCGGTATGGCTACACCTTC

abundance: .
v_gene: TRBV20-1
j_gene: TRBJ2-5
d_gene: .
CDR3aa: CSAGLVQETQYF
CDR3nt: TGCAGTGCTGGGCTCGTTCAAGAGACCCAGTACTTC